These T cell receptor beta chains were read from a single sample in a study of T cells in Graves' hyperthyroidism and ophthalmopathy. From the multiplex PCR reads, TCRdb called clonotypes with MiXCR, one entry per CDR3 protein. The sample shows just over 550,000 distinct CDR3 sequences, 46% of them seen only once. The sequencing sample was made of peripheral blood or thyroid tissue (not recorded which). Receptor source: a woman aged 18-35 years with Graves' hyperthyroidism. Both conserved end residues are part of each CDR3. A D gene is named only where the DNA matches it firmly. Some rows mark clone size as missing; the rest say once, few, many or name a class of expanded clone.

v_call,d_call,clone_size,j_call,cdr3_aa,cdr3_nt
TRBV20-1,-,few,TRBJ1-5,CSASDWHYSNQPQHF,TGCAGTGCTAGTGACTGGCACTATAGCAATCAGCCCCAGCATTTT
TRBV2,-,many,TRBJ1-1,CASSVHGSRGTEAFF,TGTGCCAGCAGTGTGCATGGGTCCCGAGGGACTGAAGCTTTCTTT
TRBV7-9,-,-,TRBJ1-3,CASSFPGRRFSGNTIYF,TGTGCCAGCAGCTTTCCGGGACGGAGATTTTCTGGAAACACCATATATTTT
TRBV2,-,few,TRBJ1-4,CASSESVPNEKLFF,TGTGCCAGCAGCGAAAGCGTCCCCAATGAAAAACTGTTTTTT
TRBV19,TRBD1,-,TRBJ2-7,CARPRPGGAYEQYF,TGTGCCCGACCTCGTCCAGGGGGCGCGTACGAGCAGTACTTC
TRBV15,-,many,TRBJ1-4,CATSRAAGEKLFF,TGTGCCACCAGCAGAGCAGCGGGGGAAAAACTGTTTTTT
TRBV29-1,-,-,TRBJ2-5,CSDLGGRGETQYF,TGCAGCGACCTGGGGGGGCGGGGAGAGACCCAGTACTTC
TRBV10-3,TRBD1,-,TRBJ1-6,CAIGQADNSPLHF,TGTGCCATAGGACAGGCGGATAATTCACCCCTCCACTTT
TRBV7-9,-,-,TRBJ2-5,CASSIMGTQYF,TGTGCCAGCAGCATTATGGGGACCCAGTACTTC
TRBV5-1,-,few,TRBJ2-2,CASSLDGSYTGELFF,TGCGCCAGCAGCTTGGACGGGAGTTACACCGGGGAGCTGTTTTTT
TRBV20-1,TRBD2,-,TRBJ2-7,CSARGDSGGGYEQYF,TGCAGTGCTAGAGGAGATAGCGGGGGGGGCTACGAGCAGTACTTC
TRBV19,TRBD1,few,TRBJ1-2,CASSTLRDRAYGYTF,TGTGCCAGTAGTACTCTCCGGGACAGGGCCTATGGCTACACCTTC
TRBV7-3,-,-,TRBJ2-2,CAGRDRYTGELFF,TGTGCCGGGAGGGACAGATACACCGGGGAGCTGTTTTTT
TRBV19,TRBD1,many,TRBJ1-5,CASSIRQGSRNQPQHF,TGTGCCAGTAGTATACGACAGGGAAGTCGCAATCAGCCCCAGCATTTT
TRBV25-1,-,-,TRBJ2-5,CASYAADLDETQYF,TGTGCCAGCTACGCCGCCGATCTTGATGAGACCCAGTACTTC
TRBV20-1,-,few,TRBJ1-2,CSAIGQNYGYTF,TGCAGTGCTATTGGACAGAACTATGGCTACACCTTC
TRBV15,-,once,TRBJ2-2,CASSQSKGVWGTGELFF,TGTGCCAGCAGCCAGAGTAAGGGGGTATGGGGCACCGGGGAGCTGTTTTTT
TRBV10-3,-,many,TRBJ1-5,CAISEGGWGQPQHF,TGTGCCATCAGTGAGGGGGGTTGGGGTCAGCCCCAGCATTTT
TRBV12-3/TRBV12-4,-,many,TRBJ1-5,CASSRQENQPQHF,TGTGCCAGCAGCCGACAGGAGAATCAGCCCCAGCATTTT
TRBV29-1,-,-,TRBJ1-5,CSGNSNQPQHF,TGCAGCGGAAATAGCAATCAGCCCCAGCATTTT